This is a list of T cell receptor beta chains from one sample in a study of blood T cells in healthy people across ages. TCRdb re-analysed the 5' RACE reads in MiXCR, keeping a single row per CDR3 protein. The table lists around 870,000 distinct CDR3 sequences, more than 25% of them singletons. Sequenced material: blood. The receptors originated from a woman of 80 years or more in good health. Both conserved end residues are part of each CDR3. D genes are given only for firm matches. Not every row has a clone size; where given, it reads once, few, many or a size class.

v_gene: TRBV20-1
j_gene: TRBJ2-5
abundance: many
d_gene: .
CDR3aa: CSARVGDTTQYF
CDR3nt: TGCAGTGCTAGAGTAGGTGACACAACCCAGTACTTC

v_gene: TRBV29-1
j_gene: TRBJ1-2
abundance: many
d_gene: TRBD1
CDR3aa: CSVAQGAFGYTF
CDR3nt: TGCAGCGTTGCACAGGGGGCATTTGGCTACACCTTC

v_gene: TRBV25-1
j_gene: TRBJ1-2
abundance: .
d_gene: TRBD1
CDR3aa: CASSYRTGVGYGYTF
CDR3nt: TGTGCCAGCAGTTACCGGACAGGGGTGGGATATGGCTACACCTTC

v_gene: TRBV7-2
j_gene: TRBJ2-5
abundance: many
d_gene: TRBD1
CDR3aa: CASSFLGQIQETQYF
CDR3nt: TGTGCCAGCAGCTTCCTGGGACAGATCCAAGAGACCCAGTACTTC

v_gene: TRBV20-1
j_gene: TRBJ2-3
abundance: many
d_gene: .
CDR3aa: CSARPTGSWPDTQYF
CDR3nt: TGCAGTGCTAGGCCTACAGGGTCTTGGCCAGATACGCAGTATTTT

v_gene: TRBV7-2
j_gene: TRBJ1-2
abundance: many
d_gene: TRBD1
CDR3aa: CASSSLTGTDLTMKGYTF
CDR3nt: TGTGCCAGCAGCTCACTTACCGGGACAGACCTAACTATGAAGGGCTACACCTTC

v_gene: TRBV10-3
j_gene: TRBJ2-5
abundance: .
d_gene: .
CDR3aa: CAISESPGEETQYF
CDR3nt: TGTGCCATCAGTGAGTCACCGGGGGAAGAGACCCAGTACTTC

v_gene: TRBV12-5
j_gene: TRBJ2-1
abundance: many
d_gene: .
CDR3aa: CASGLVLGNEQFF
CDR3nt: TGTGCTAGTGGTTTAGTCCTGGGGAATGAGCAGTTCTTC

v_gene: TRBV3-1
j_gene: TRBJ2-3
abundance: many
d_gene: TRBD1
CDR3aa: CASSQGTGEGTDTQYF
CDR3nt: TGTGCCAGCAGCCAAGGGACAGGGGAAGGCACAGATACGCAGTATTTT

v_gene: TRBV7-2
j_gene: TRBJ2-1
abundance: few
d_gene: .
CDR3aa: CASSHQGSNEQFF
CDR3nt: TGTGCCAGCAGTCATCAGGGAAGCAATGAGCAGTTCTTC

v_gene: TRBV20-1
j_gene: TRBJ1-6
abundance: .
d_gene: TRBD1
CDR3aa: CSARGQGESPLHF
CDR3nt: TGCAGTGCTAGGGGACAGGGGGAATCACCCCTCCACTTT

v_gene: TRBV12-3/TRBV12-4
j_gene: TRBJ2-5
abundance: many
d_gene: .
CDR3aa: CASSPRASIETQYF
CDR3nt: TGTGCCAGCAGTCCAAGGGCAAGCATCGAGACCCAGTACTTC

v_gene: TRBV20-1
j_gene: TRBJ1-1
abundance: few
d_gene: TRBD1
CDR3aa: CSAGRTGFTEAFF
CDR3nt: TGCAGTGCTGGACGGACAGGGTTCACTGAAGCTTTCTTT

v_gene: TRBV12-3/TRBV12-4
j_gene: TRBJ2-1
abundance: many
d_gene: .
CDR3aa: CASSFRDGANYNEQFF
CDR3nt: TGTGCCAGCAGTTTCCGGGACGGGGCCAACTACAATGAGCAGTTCTTC

v_gene: TRBV12-3/TRBV12-4
j_gene: TRBJ1-2
abundance: .
d_gene: TRBD1
CDR3aa: CASFRDRVNYGYTF
CDR3nt: TGTGCCAGCTTCCGGGACAGGGTAAACTATGGCTACACCTTC

v_gene: TRBV4-3
j_gene: TRBJ2-3
abundance: .
d_gene: TRBD2
CDR3aa: CASSQDREGDTQYF
CDR3nt: TGCGCCAGCAGCCAAGATCGGGAGGGAGATACGCAGTATTTT

v_gene: TRBV20-1
j_gene: TRBJ1-2
abundance: many
d_gene: TRBD1
CDR3aa: CSARTTGVNGYTF
CDR3nt: TGCAGTGCTAGAACAACAGGGGTGAACGGCTACACCTTC

v_gene: TRBV2
j_gene: TRBJ2-5
abundance: .
d_gene: .
CDR3aa: CASKKDGLQETQYF
CDR3nt: TGTGCCAGCAAAAAGGACGGACTCCAAGAGACCCAGTACTTC

v_gene: TRBV7-2
j_gene: TRBJ1-2
abundance: many
d_gene: TRBD1
CDR3aa: CASSLVTGTEYGYTF
CDR3nt: TGTGCCAGCAGCTTAGTCACGGGGACAGAGTATGGCTACACCTTC

v_gene: TRBV20-1
j_gene: TRBJ2-5
abundance: .
d_gene: TRBD2
CDR3aa: CSARDMRGGETQYF
CDR3nt: TGCAGTGCTAGAGATATGCGGGGGGGAGAGACCCAGTACTTC

v_gene: TRBV20-1
j_gene: TRBJ2-7
abundance: many
d_gene: .
CDR3aa: CSADPGTSTFYEQYF
CDR3nt: TGCAGTGCCGATCCCGGGACCTCGACATTTTACGAGCAGTACTTC

v_gene: TRBV20-1
j_gene: TRBJ2-1
abundance: .
d_gene: .
CDR3aa: CSASDTEQFF
CDR3nt: TGCAGTGCTAGCGATACTGAGCAGTTCTTC

v_gene: TRBV11-2
j_gene: TRBJ2-2
abundance: few
d_gene: .
CDR3aa: CASSPGGELFF
CDR3nt: TGTGCCAGCAGCCCCGGCGGGGAGCTGTTTTTT

v_gene: TRBV6-6
j_gene: TRBJ2-7
abundance: many
d_gene: .
CDR3aa: CASSYSRMDEQYF
CDR3nt: TGTGCCAGCAGTTACTCTCGTATGGACGAGCAGTACTTC